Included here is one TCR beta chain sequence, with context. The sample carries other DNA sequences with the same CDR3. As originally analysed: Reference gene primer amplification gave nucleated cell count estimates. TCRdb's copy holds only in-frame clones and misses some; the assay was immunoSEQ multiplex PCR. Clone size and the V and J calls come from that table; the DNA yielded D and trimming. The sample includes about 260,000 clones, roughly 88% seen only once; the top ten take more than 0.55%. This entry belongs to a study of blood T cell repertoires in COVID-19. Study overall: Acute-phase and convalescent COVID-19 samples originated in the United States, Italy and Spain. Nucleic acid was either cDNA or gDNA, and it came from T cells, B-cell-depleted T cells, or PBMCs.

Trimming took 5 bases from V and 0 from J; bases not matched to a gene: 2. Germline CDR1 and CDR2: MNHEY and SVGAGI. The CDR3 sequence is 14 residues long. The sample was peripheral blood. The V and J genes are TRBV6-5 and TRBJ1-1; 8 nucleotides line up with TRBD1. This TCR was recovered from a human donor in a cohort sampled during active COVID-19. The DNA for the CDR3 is TGTGCCAGCAGTCGGACAGGGCTGAACACTGAAGCTTTCTTT. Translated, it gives CASSRTGLNTEAFF.